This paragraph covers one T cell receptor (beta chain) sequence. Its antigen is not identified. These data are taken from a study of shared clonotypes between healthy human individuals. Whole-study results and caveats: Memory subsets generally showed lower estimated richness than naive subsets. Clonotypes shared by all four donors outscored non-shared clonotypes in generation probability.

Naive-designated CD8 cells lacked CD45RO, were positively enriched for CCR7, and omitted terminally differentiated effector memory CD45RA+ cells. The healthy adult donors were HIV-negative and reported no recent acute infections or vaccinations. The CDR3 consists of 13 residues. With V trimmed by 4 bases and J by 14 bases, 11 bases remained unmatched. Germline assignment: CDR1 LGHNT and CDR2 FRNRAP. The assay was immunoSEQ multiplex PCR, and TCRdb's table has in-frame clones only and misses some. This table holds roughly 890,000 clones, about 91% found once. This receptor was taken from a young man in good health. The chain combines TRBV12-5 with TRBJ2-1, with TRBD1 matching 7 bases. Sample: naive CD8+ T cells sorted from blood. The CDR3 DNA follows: TGTGCTAGTGGTTCGCAAGCACAGGGGATGAAGTTCTTC. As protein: CASGSQAQGMKFF.